This TCR beta chain was retrieved from a study of identical twins. General study findings and limits: Whereas memory repertoires showed no such difference, abundant cord blood beta clonotypes carried fewer insertions.

Regarding this clonotype: Antigen unknown.

The CDR3 is 11 residues long. V lost 2 bases, J lost 10 bases, and 3 bases lay in between. Germline V gene sequence: CDR1 MNHNS, CDR2 SASEGT. Healthy Caucasians were all of the donors. From the 5' RACE reads, TCRdb called clonotypes with MiXCR, one entry per CDR3 protein. The sample holds 650,000 to 800,000 distinct CDR3 sequences; 8.5% to 9.5% are singletons and the top ten take 0.85% to 1%. The same specimen was also included in a second study, on yellow fever vaccine responses in identical twins. From that report: After vaccination, twins' T cell response reportedly seemed partly convergent, partly personalized.

The receptor comes from a woman under 30 in good health. Input material: PBMCs. The chain employs TRBV6-1 and TRBJ2-6; D remains unclear. As DNA, the CDR3 is TGTGCCAGCAGTGAAAGGAACGTCCTGACTTTC. It encodes CASSERNVLTF.